These T cell receptor beta chains were read from a single sample in a study of T cell clones after liver transplantation. Profiling relied on immunoSEQ multiplex PCR, and the TCRdb table lists in-frame clones only, not all of them. The profile shows some 80,000 clones, 84% of them singletons. The source material was CD4+ T cells from blood, sampled less than 50 months after liver transplant. These receptors originate from a human patient who received a liver transplant. Some T cells here may be from the graft donor. Both conserved end residues are part of each CDR3. The order of the fields is CDR3 protein, CDR3 DNA, V gene, D gene, clone size, J gene. The D gene is left open where the match is weak. Not every row has a clone size; where given, it reads once, few, many or a size class.

CDR3aa: CASSAGLAEGYEQFF
CDR3nt: TGTGCCAGCAGCGCCGGACTAGCGGAGGGTTATGAGCAGTTCTTC
v_gene: TRBV9
d_gene: TRBD2
abundance: NA
j_gene: TRBJ2-1

CDR3aa: CASSLASEEGSPLHF
CDR3nt: TGCGCCAGCAGCTTGGCCTCTGAGGAAGGCTCACCCCTCCACTTT
v_gene: TRBV5-1
d_gene: NA
abundance: NA
j_gene: TRBJ1-6

CDR3aa: CASSWGSGANVLTF
CDR3nt: TGTGCCAGCAGCTGGGGCTCTGGGGCCAACGTCCTGACTTTC
v_gene: TRBV11-2
d_gene: NA
abundance: NA
j_gene: TRBJ2-6

CDR3aa: CASSLGSIGQNSYEQYF
CDR3nt: TGCGCCAGCAGCTTGGGCTCCATAGGACAGAACTCCTACGAGCAGTACTTC
v_gene: TRBV5-1
d_gene: NA
abundance: NA
j_gene: TRBJ2-7

CDR3aa: CASSELARVLTGPNTGELFF
CDR3nt: TGTGCCAGCAGTGAACTCGCCCGAGTTCTGACAGGGCCGAACACCGGGGAGCTGTTTTTT
v_gene: TRBV6-1
d_gene: TRBD1
abundance: NA
j_gene: TRBJ2-2

CDR3aa: CAWSVDRRYEQYF
CDR3nt: TGTGCCTGGAGTGTAGACAGGAGATACGAGCAGTACTTC
v_gene: TRBV30
d_gene: NA
abundance: NA
j_gene: TRBJ2-7

CDR3aa: CASSYSTGHSGNTIYF
CDR3nt: TGTGCCAGCAGTTACTCGACGGGCCACTCTGGAAACACCATATATTTT
v_gene: TRBV6-5
d_gene: NA
abundance: NA
j_gene: TRBJ1-3

CDR3aa: CASLDARSSYEQYF
CDR3nt: TGTGCCAGCTTAGACGCGAGGAGCTCCTACGAGCAGTACTTC
v_gene: TRBV18
d_gene: NA
abundance: NA
j_gene: TRBJ2-7

CDR3aa: CASSARWVSEQYF
CDR3nt: TGTGCCAGCAGCGCTAGATGGGTAAGCGAGCAGTACTTC
v_gene: TRBV5-8
d_gene: NA
abundance: few
j_gene: TRBJ2-7

CDR3aa: CASSQQAGQETQYF
CDR3nt: TGTGCCAGCTCACAACAGGCCGGACAAGAGACCCAGTACTTC
v_gene: TRBV18
d_gene: NA
abundance: NA
j_gene: TRBJ2-5

CDR3aa: CASSLVGLAGGRTQYF
CDR3nt: TGTGCCAGCAGCTTAGTGGGACTAGCGGGGGGGCGTACGCAGTATTTT
v_gene: TRBV7-2
d_gene: TRBD2
abundance: NA
j_gene: TRBJ2-3

CDR3aa: CAIKGQLEMNTEAFF
CDR3nt: TGTGCCATCAAGGGACAGTTAGAGATGAACACTGAAGCTTTCTTT
v_gene: TRBV10-3
d_gene: TRBD1
abundance: NA
j_gene: TRBJ1-1

CDR3aa: CASSAYSGTGLNEKLFF
CDR3nt: TGTGCCAGCAGCGCATATTCCGGGACAGGGCTTAATGAAAAACTGTTTTTT
v_gene: TRBV5-4
d_gene: TRBD1
abundance: NA
j_gene: TRBJ1-4

CDR3aa: CSVAGAQSTDTQYF
CDR3nt: TGCAGCGTTGCCGGGGCCCAAAGCACAGATACGCAGTATTTT
v_gene: TRBV29-1
d_gene: NA
abundance: NA
j_gene: TRBJ2-3

CDR3aa: CASSERGARGPGETQYF
CDR3nt: TGTGCCAGCAGCGAAAGGGGGGCCAGGGGGCCGGGAGAGACCCAGTACTTC
v_gene: TRBV11-3
d_gene: TRBD1
abundance: NA
j_gene: TRBJ2-5

CDR3aa: CASSLAGGNYNEQFF
CDR3nt: TGTGCCAGCAGTCTAGCGGGGGGGAACTACAATGAGCAGTTCTTC
v_gene: TRBV7-3
d_gene: TRBD2
abundance: NA
j_gene: TRBJ2-1

CDR3aa: CASSPNRYEQYF
CDR3nt: TGTGCCAGCTCACCTAACAGGTACGAGCAGTACTTC
v_gene: TRBV18
d_gene: NA
abundance: few
j_gene: TRBJ2-7

CDR3aa: CASSPHRTGVSGYEQYF
CDR3nt: TGTGCCAGCAGTCCCCACCGGACAGGGGTTTCGGGCTACGAGCAGTACTTC
v_gene: TRBV28
d_gene: TRBD1
abundance: NA
j_gene: TRBJ2-7

CDR3aa: CASSVGGGEGEQFF
CDR3nt: TGTGCCAGCAGCGTGGGTGGGGGTGAGGGTGAGCAGTTCTTC
v_gene: TRBV9
d_gene: NA
abundance: once
j_gene: TRBJ2-1

CDR3aa: CATSRDRGQGAGEEKLFF
CDR3nt: TGTGCCACCAGCAGGGACCGGGGCCAGGGGGCGGGGGAAGAAAAACTGTTTTTT
v_gene: TRBV15
d_gene: TRBD1
abundance: NA
j_gene: TRBJ1-4

CDR3aa: CASSLGGGTEAFF
CDR3nt: TGTGCCAGCAGCTTGGGGGGGGGCACTGAAGCTTTCTTT
v_gene: TRBV5-4
d_gene: NA
abundance: NA
j_gene: TRBJ1-1

CDR3aa: CASSAKNRGSTDTQYF
CDR3nt: TGTGCCAGTAGTGCAAAGAACAGGGGTAGTACAGATACGCAGTATTTT
v_gene: TRBV19
d_gene: TRBD1
abundance: NA
j_gene: TRBJ2-3

CDR3aa: CASSYHMAGMNTEAFF
CDR3nt: TGTGCCAGCAGTTATCATATGGCAGGGATGAACACTGAAGCTTTCTTT
v_gene: TRBV6-5
d_gene: NA
abundance: NA
j_gene: TRBJ1-1

CDR3aa: CASSTEQGIPTSPLHF
CDR3nt: TGTGCCAGCAGTACCGAACAGGGGATACCCACTTCACCCCTCCACTTT
v_gene: TRBV27
d_gene: TRBD1
abundance: NA
j_gene: TRBJ1-6

CDR3aa: CASSLEGQAVAEQFF
CDR3nt: TGCGCCAGCAGCTTGGAAGGACAGGCTGTGGCTGAGCAGTTCTTC
v_gene: TRBV5-1
d_gene: TRBD1
abundance: NA
j_gene: TRBJ2-1

CDR3aa: CASSPRLAGVANTGELFF
CDR3nt: TGTGCCAGCAGCCCCAGACTAGCGGGGGTTGCGAACACCGGGGAGCTGTTTTTT
v_gene: TRBV9
d_gene: TRBD2
abundance: NA
j_gene: TRBJ2-2

CDR3aa: CASSVVGLVTDTQYF
CDR3nt: TGTGCCAGCAGCGTAGTAGGGCTAGTCACAGATACGCAGTATTTT
v_gene: TRBV9
d_gene: NA
abundance: NA
j_gene: TRBJ2-3

CDR3aa: CASKRANTDTQYF
CDR3nt: TGTGCCAGCAAACGGGCCAACACAGATACGCAGTATTTT
v_gene: TRBV6-5
d_gene: NA
abundance: NA
j_gene: TRBJ2-3

CDR3aa: CAISPDREGYTF
CDR3nt: TGTGCCATCAGCCCGGATCGGGAAGGCTACACCTTC
v_gene: TRBV10-3
d_gene: NA
abundance: NA
j_gene: TRBJ1-2

CDR3aa: CASSFSAARDETQYF
CDR3nt: TGTGCCAGCAGCTTTTCGGCGGCGCGAGATGAGACCCAGTACTTC
v_gene: TRBV7-2
d_gene: NA
abundance: NA
j_gene: TRBJ2-5

CDR3aa: CASSPPAGSSTGELFF
CDR3nt: TGTGCCAGCAGCCCCCCGGCGGGATCATCCACCGGGGAGCTGTTTTTT
v_gene: TRBV7-2
d_gene: NA
abundance: NA
j_gene: TRBJ2-2

CDR3aa: CASRQRAGVSYEQYF
CDR3nt: TGTGCCAGCAGGCAACGGGCGGGAGTCTCCTACGAGCAGTACTTC
v_gene: TRBV7-2
d_gene: TRBD2
abundance: NA
j_gene: TRBJ2-7

CDR3aa: CASSLHGMNTIYF
CDR3nt: TGTGCCAGCAGCCTACACGGCATGAACACCATATATTTT
v_gene: TRBV4-2
d_gene: NA
abundance: NA
j_gene: TRBJ1-3

CDR3aa: CAWAPGGGPGRLFF
CDR3nt: TGTGCCTGGGCCCCCGGGGGGGGCCCCGGGCGGCTGTTTTTT
v_gene: TRBV30
d_gene: TRBD2
abundance: NA
j_gene: TRBJ2-2

CDR3aa: CASSEVFTGETQYF
CDR3nt: TGTGCCAGCAGTGAAGTGTTTACCGGAGAGACCCAGTACTTC
v_gene: TRBV6-1
d_gene: NA
abundance: NA
j_gene: TRBJ2-5

CDR3aa: CASTVGSNQPQHF
CDR3nt: TGTGCCAGTACCGTAGGCTCTAATCAGCCCCAGCATTTT
v_gene: TRBV19
d_gene: NA
abundance: NA
j_gene: TRBJ1-5

CDR3aa: CASSRSGPLTYNEQFF
CDR3nt: TGTGCCAGCAGTCGTAGCGGACCGTTGACCTACAATGAGCAGTTCTTC
v_gene: TRBV27
d_gene: NA
abundance: NA
j_gene: TRBJ2-1

CDR3aa: CASSLSSYEQYF
CDR3nt: TGTGCCAGCTCACTTAGTTCCTACGAGCAGTACTTC
v_gene: TRBV18
d_gene: NA
abundance: NA
j_gene: TRBJ2-7

CDR3aa: CASSMGGTNTEAFF
CDR3nt: TGTGCCAGTAGTATGGGGGGGACGAACACTGAAGCTTTCTTT
v_gene: TRBV19
d_gene: NA
abundance: NA
j_gene: TRBJ1-1

CDR3aa: CASSFLQGMGYGYTF
CDR3nt: TGTGCCAGCAGCTTTCTACAGGGGATGGGATATGGCTACACCTTC
v_gene: TRBV5-5
d_gene: TRBD1
abundance: NA
j_gene: TRBJ1-2

CDR3aa: CASSPNLDTYEQYF
CDR3nt: TGTGCCAGCTCACCTAACCTCGACACGTACGAGCAGTACTTC
v_gene: TRBV18
d_gene: NA
abundance: once
j_gene: TRBJ2-7

CDR3aa: CASSLVGTGASGNTIYF
CDR3nt: TGTGCCAGCAGCTTAGTTGGGACAGGGGCTTCTGGAAACACCATATATTTT
v_gene: TRBV7-2
d_gene: TRBD1
abundance: few
j_gene: TRBJ1-3

CDR3aa: CASRDGGAFSQNLNEKLFF
CDR3nt: TGTGCCAGCAGGGACGGGGGTGCCTTCTCCCAGAACCTTAATGAAAAACTGTTTTTT
v_gene: TRBV6-4
d_gene: NA
abundance: NA
j_gene: TRBJ1-4